This is a list of T cell receptor beta chains from one sample in a study of blood T cell repertoires in COVID-19. The assay was immunoSEQ multiplex PCR, and TCRdb's table has in-frame clones only and misses some. The repertoire holds 150,000 or so clones, with roughly four fifths as singletons. Sequencing was done on a sample of peripheral blood. All receptors derive from a man aged 80 or over with acute or convalescent COVID-19. Each CDR3 is given with its conserved first and last residue. The D gene is left open where the match is weak. Clone size is given for some rows only: seen once, a few or many times, or a class if the clone is expanded.

clone size: .
D gene: .
J gene: TRBJ1-4
V gene: TRBV20-1
CDR3 DNA: TGCAGTGCTAGTCGGGGTGCAACTAATGAAAAACTGTTTTTT
CDR3 protein: CSASRGATNEKLFF

clone size: .
D gene: TRBD1
J gene: TRBJ1-5
V gene: TRBV10-3
CDR3 DNA: TGTGCCAGCACCGGGACAGGGACCAATCAGCCCCAGCATTTT
CDR3 protein: CASTGTGTNQPQHF

clone size: .
D gene: .
J gene: TRBJ2-1
V gene: TRBV19
CDR3 DNA: TGTGCCAGTAGTATAGGGGCCTACTACAATGAGCAGTTCTTC
CDR3 protein: CASSIGAYYNEQFF

clone size: few
D gene: .
J gene: TRBJ2-3
V gene: TRBV27
CDR3 DNA: TGTGCCAGCTCCCGGGGCACAGATACGCAGTATTTT
CDR3 protein: CASSRGTDTQYF

clone size: once
D gene: .
J gene: TRBJ1-6
V gene: TRBV5-4
CDR3 DNA: TGTGCCAGCAGCTTGGCGGGCAGGGCCGGCAATTCACCCCTCCACTTT
CDR3 protein: CASSLAGRAGNSPLHF

clone size: once
D gene: TRBD2
J gene: TRBJ2-5
V gene: TRBV25-1
CDR3 DNA: TGTGCCAGCAGTGAATTGGGGCAGGGAGGGGAGACCCAGTACTTC
CDR3 protein: CASSELGQGGETQYF

clone size: .
D gene: .
J gene: TRBJ2-1
V gene: TRBV6-4
CDR3 DNA: TGTGCCAGCAGTGACTCCGTAGGGGTTCAGTTCTTC
CDR3 protein: CASSDSVGVQFF

clone size: once
D gene: .
J gene: TRBJ1-2
V gene: TRBV5-1
CDR3 DNA: TGCGCCAGCAGCCCCCTGACAGACTATGGCTACACCTTC
CDR3 protein: CASSPLTDYGYTF

clone size: once
D gene: .
J gene: TRBJ2-3
V gene: TRBV20-1
CDR3 DNA: TGCAGTGCTCGAGCCGTAGAAACGCAGTATTTT
CDR3 protein: CSARAVETQYF

clone size: .
D gene: .
J gene: TRBJ2-1
V gene: TRBV5-6
CDR3 DNA: TGTGCCAGCAGCTTGGGGTCGGGGGGCCGTAGGAATGAGCAGTTCTTC
CDR3 protein: CASSLGSGGRRNEQFF

clone size: .
D gene: TRBD1
J gene: TRBJ1-5
V gene: TRBV4-2
CDR3 DNA: TGTGCCAGCAGCCAAACTCAAGGGACAGGGGGGCAGCCCCAGCATTTT
CDR3 protein: CASSQTQGTGGQPQHF

clone size: few
D gene: .
J gene: TRBJ1-3
V gene: TRBV19
CDR3 DNA: TGTGCCAGTAGACCCGAGGGCCGCTCTGGAAACACCATATATTTT
CDR3 protein: CASRPEGRSGNTIYF

clone size: .
D gene: .
J gene: TRBJ2-2
V gene: TRBV19
CDR3 DNA: TGTGCCAGTAGTACAGGAACGAACACCGGGGAGCTGTTTTTT
CDR3 protein: CASSTGTNTGELFF

clone size: .
D gene: .
J gene: TRBJ2-3
V gene: TRBV11-3
CDR3 DNA: TGTGCCAGCAGCTTAAGGGGGGGCGCGGCAGATACGCAGTATTTT
CDR3 protein: CASSLRGGAADTQYF

clone size: .
D gene: .
J gene: TRBJ2-5
V gene: TRBV2
CDR3 DNA: TGTGCCAGCAGTGAAGCGCCGCGGAGGTGGGAGACCCAGTACTTC
CDR3 protein: CASSEAPRRWETQYF

clone size: .
D gene: TRBD2
J gene: TRBJ2-5
V gene: TRBV29-1
CDR3 DNA: TGCAGCGGCCGACTAGCGGGGAAAGAGACCCAGTACTTC
CDR3 protein: CSGRLAGKETQYF

clone size: few
D gene: .
J gene: TRBJ1-5
V gene: TRBV23-1
CDR3 DNA: TGCGCCAGCAGTCACCTAGGACAAGGCAATCAGCCCCAGCATTTT
CDR3 protein: CASSHLGQGNQPQHF

clone size: .
D gene: .
J gene: TRBJ1-1
V gene: TRBV21-1
CDR3 DNA: TGTGCCAGCTCCCGAGAGATTCCGGGGAGGACTGAAGCTTTCTTT
CDR3 protein: CASSREIPGRTEAFF

clone size: .
D gene: .
J gene: TRBJ2-7
V gene: TRBV6-2/TRBV6-3
CDR3 DNA: TGTGCCAGCAGTTACAGTGGGCTGTACGAGCAGTACTTC
CDR3 protein: CASSYSGLYEQYF

clone size: .
D gene: .
J gene: TRBJ2-5
V gene: TRBV7-9
CDR3 DNA: TGTGCCAGCTTCAGGGGGACTAGTAAGACCCAGTACTTC
CDR3 protein: CASFRGTSKTQYF

clone size: .
D gene: .
J gene: TRBJ2-5
V gene: TRBV11-2
CDR3 DNA: TGTGCCAGCAGCTTAACGGGGAAAGAGACCCAGTACTTC
CDR3 protein: CASSLTGKETQYF

clone size: .
D gene: TRBD2
J gene: TRBJ2-1
V gene: TRBV2
CDR3 DNA: TGTGCCAGCAGTGAATATGCGGGGGGGAACAATGAGCAGTTCTTC
CDR3 protein: CASSEYAGGNNEQFF

clone size: .
D gene: .
J gene: TRBJ1-2
V gene: TRBV6-1
CDR3 DNA: TGTGCCAGCAGTGAAGGGGCCACCACGAGGGAGGGCTACACCTTC
CDR3 protein: CASSEGATTREGYTF

clone size: .
D gene: .
J gene: TRBJ1-2
V gene: TRBV7-8
CDR3 DNA: TGTGCCAGCAGCGCTATTAAGGGGTATGGCTACACCTTC
CDR3 protein: CASSAIKGYGYTF

clone size: .
D gene: .
J gene: TRBJ2-7
V gene: TRBV6-5
CDR3 DNA: TGTGCCAGCAGTTACGGTCTAGATAGGTACGAGCAGTACTTC
CDR3 protein: CASSYGLDRYEQYF

clone size: .
D gene: .
J gene: TRBJ2-3
V gene: TRBV29-1
CDR3 DNA: TGCAGCGTTGAAGGGAGGGCAGGGCTTAGCGGCAGATTTAGCACAGATACGCAGTATTTT
CDR3 protein: CSVEGRAGLSGRFSTDTQYF

clone size: .
D gene: .
J gene: TRBJ1-4
V gene: TRBV27
CDR3 DNA: TGTGCCAGCAGTTTAAATATACAGGTTAATGAAAAACTGTTTTTT
CDR3 protein: CASSLNIQVNEKLFF

clone size: once
D gene: TRBD1
J gene: TRBJ2-5
V gene: TRBV5-1
CDR3 DNA: TGCGCCAGCAGCCTGGGACAGCTCCAAGAGACCCAGTACTTC
CDR3 protein: CASSLGQLQETQYF

clone size: .
D gene: .
J gene: TRBJ1-1
V gene: TRBV19
CDR3 DNA: TGTGCCAGTATCCCGCACGAGTCAGGGAACACTGAAGCTTTCTTT
CDR3 protein: CASIPHESGNTEAFF

clone size: few
D gene: .
J gene: TRBJ2-7
V gene: TRBV12-5
CDR3 DNA: TGTGCTAGTGGCCAAAATTCGGGGTTTATTAACGAGCAGTACTTC
CDR3 protein: CASGQNSGFINEQYF

clone size: .
D gene: TRBD2
J gene: TRBJ2-1
V gene: TRBV28
CDR3 DNA: TGTGCCAGCAATATACTAGGAGGGCGGGGGGGCAGTGAGCAGTTCTTC
CDR3 protein: CASNILGGRGGSEQFF